This is a list of T cell receptor beta chains from one sample in a study of T cell responses to AZD1222 COVID-19 vaccine. The table came from immunoSEQ multiplex PCR; TCRdb's copy has only in-frame clones and leaves some out. The sample has approximately 100,000 clones; roughly 89% are singletons. Here the sequenced sample was peripheral blood, taken on day 0 of AZD1222 vaccination. Receptor source: an adult in good health. The conserved cysteine and the conserved F or W are not part of the CDR3 here. D genes are given only for firm matches.

CDR3	J	D	V
ASNPGGDYGYT	TRBJ1-2	TRBD1	TRBV6-5
ASSQGLRGKEQY	TRBJ2-7	NA	TRBV4-1
ASRDTGGLETQY	TRBJ2-5	NA	TRBV6-5
ASSQVDTIY	TRBJ1-3	NA	TRBV3-1/TRBV3-2
ASSPLSGELF	TRBJ2-2	NA	TRBV5-6
AWKSRGIGYYGYT	TRBJ1-2	TRBD1	TRBV30
ASSYGGEQY	TRBJ2-7	NA	TRBV6-5
ASSQGVGTEAF	TRBJ1-1	TRBD1	TRBV2
ASRQTGASNEKLF	TRBJ1-4	TRBD1	TRBV5-1
ASSGSLAGDLYNEQF	TRBJ2-1	TRBD2	TRBV6-6